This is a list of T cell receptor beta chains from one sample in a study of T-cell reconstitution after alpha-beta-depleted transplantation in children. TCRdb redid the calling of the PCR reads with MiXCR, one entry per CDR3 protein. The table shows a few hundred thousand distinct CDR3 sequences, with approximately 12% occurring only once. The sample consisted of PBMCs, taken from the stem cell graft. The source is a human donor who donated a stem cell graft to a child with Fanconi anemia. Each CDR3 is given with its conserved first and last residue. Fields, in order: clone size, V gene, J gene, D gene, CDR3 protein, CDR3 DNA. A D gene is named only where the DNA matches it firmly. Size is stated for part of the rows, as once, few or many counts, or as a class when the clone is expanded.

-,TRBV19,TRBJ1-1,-,CASSIDVFSGTEAFF,TGTGCCAGTAGTATAGATGTTTTTTCTGGCACTGAAGCTTTCTTT
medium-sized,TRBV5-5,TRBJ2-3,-,CASSLGLDGRGTQYF,TGTGCCAGCAGCTTGGGGCTAGACGGCAGGGGTACGCAGTATTTT
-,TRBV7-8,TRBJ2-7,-,CASIPVGRGEQYF,TGTGCCAGCATTCCGGTTGGGCGGGGCGAGCAGTACTTC
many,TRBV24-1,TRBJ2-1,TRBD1,CATSDAGQGDNEQFF,TGTGCCACCAGTGACGCGGGACAGGGAGACAATGAGCAGTTCTTC
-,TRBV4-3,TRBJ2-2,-,CASSRVGSGTGELFF,TGCGCCAGCAGCCGGGTTGGGTCGGGCACCGGGGAGCTGTTTTTT
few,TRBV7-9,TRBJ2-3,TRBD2,CASSLAGGPADTQYF,TGTGCCAGCAGCCTAGCGGGGGGGCCAGCAGATACGCAGTATTTT
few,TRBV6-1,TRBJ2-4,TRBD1,CASSETRGLEKTIQYF,TGTGCCAGCAGTGAAACCAGGGGGCTGGAGAAAACCATTCAGTACTTC
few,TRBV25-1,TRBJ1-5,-,CASSEYQDQPQHF,TGTGCCAGCAGTGAGTACCAGGATCAGCCCCAGCATTTT
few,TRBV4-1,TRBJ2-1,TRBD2,CASSQEFTSGPYNEQFF,TGCGCCAGCAGCCAAGAGTTCACTAGCGGACCATACAATGAGCAGTTCTTC
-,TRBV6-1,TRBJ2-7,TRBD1,CASGKGQLIYEQYF,TGTGCCTCCGGGAAGGGACAGCTAATTTACGAGCAGTACTTC